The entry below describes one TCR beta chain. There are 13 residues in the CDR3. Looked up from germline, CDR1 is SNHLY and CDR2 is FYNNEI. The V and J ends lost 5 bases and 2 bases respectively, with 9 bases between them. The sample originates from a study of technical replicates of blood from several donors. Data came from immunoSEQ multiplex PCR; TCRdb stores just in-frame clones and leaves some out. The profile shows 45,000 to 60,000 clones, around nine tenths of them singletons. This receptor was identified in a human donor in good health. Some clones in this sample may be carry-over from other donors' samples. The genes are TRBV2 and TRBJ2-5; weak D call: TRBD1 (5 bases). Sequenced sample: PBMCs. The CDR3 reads CASSRQPQETQYF. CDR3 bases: TGTGCCAGCAGTAGACAGCCACAAGAGACCCAGTACTTC.